This T cell receptor beta chain was found in a study of yellow fever vaccine responses in identical twins. The study, taken as a whole, reports: Reportedly, the T cell response mounted by twins to vaccine seemed partly convergent, partly personalized.

Trimming cost V 7 bases and J 0 bases, with 16 bases left between them. The length of the CDR3 is 15 residues. Germline CDR1 SGHAT, CDR2 FQNNGV. Of note for this clonotype: Antigen: not known.

TCRdb redid the calling of the RT-PCR reads with MiXCR, one entry per CDR3 protein. This sample has about 1,700 distinct CDR3 sequences, with approximately 80% found just once. The starting material was T cells from blood (PBMCs), unsorted or a sorted subset (not recorded which), obtained before or after yellow fever vaccination (not recorded which). The clonotype comes from a female donor who received the yellow fever vaccine. The rearrangement uses TRBV11-2 and TRBJ2-7; D is tentatively TRBD1 or TRBD2 (5 bases each). The CDR3 coding sequence is TGTGCCAGCATCTGGGGGAGCGGAGGCTCCTACGAGCAGTACTTC. It yields the protein CASIWGSGGSYEQYF.